The 2 T cell receptor beta chains in this list originate from one sample, sequenced in a study of control samples from healthy donors and cancer patients (dated by TCRdb to the early 2020s). The library relied on the immunoSEQ multiplex PCR assay. Drawn from immuneACCESS, this table holds only the in-frame rearrangements with V and J called that TCRdb kept. Clones are partly lost; checked studies trace under half to an unresolved V gene and leave the rest unexplained. The sample table contains some 120,000 clones; only one count was recorded for approximately 90% of them. Roughly 2.7% of the sample is taken by the ten largest. The sample taken for sequencing was blood. These receptors all stem from a man aged 18 to 30 in good health.

The gene calls are TRBV7-2 and TRBJ2-7; 7 nucleotides align to TRBD2. The CDR3 covers 15 residues. From germline, CDR1 is SGHTA and CDR2 FQGNSA. The junction had 5 bases not matched to a gene; V was cut back by 1 base and J by 2 bases. The CDR3 loop is CASSLVSGGTYEQYF. CDR3 DNA sequence: TGTGCCAGCAGCTTAGTATCCGGGGGGACCTACGAGCAGTACTTC.

The table lists this clone with a few counts. This rearrangement joins TRBV15 to TRBJ1-5, with D tentatively TRBD1 (6 bases). CDR3 length: 15 residues. V was cut by 0 bases and J by 6 bases, with 12 bases left in between. Germline CDR1 LNHNV, CDR2 YYDKDF (reference sequence). CDR3 bases: TGTGCCACCAGCAGAGATCGGGGGGCATTTCAGCCCCAGCATTTT. Encoded protein: CATSRDRGAFQPQHF.